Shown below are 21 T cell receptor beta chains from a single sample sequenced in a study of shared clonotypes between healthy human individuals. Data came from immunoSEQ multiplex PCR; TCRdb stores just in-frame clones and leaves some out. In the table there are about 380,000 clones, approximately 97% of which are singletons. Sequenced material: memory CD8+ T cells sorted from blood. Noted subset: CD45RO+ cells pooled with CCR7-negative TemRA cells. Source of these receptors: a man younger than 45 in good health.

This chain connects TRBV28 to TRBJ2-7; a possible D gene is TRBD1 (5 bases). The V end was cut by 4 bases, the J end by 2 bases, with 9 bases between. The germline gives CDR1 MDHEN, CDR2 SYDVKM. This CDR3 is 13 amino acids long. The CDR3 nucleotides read TGTGCCAGCAGTTCAGCCAGGGCCTACGAGCAGTACTTC. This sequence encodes CASSSARAYEQYF.

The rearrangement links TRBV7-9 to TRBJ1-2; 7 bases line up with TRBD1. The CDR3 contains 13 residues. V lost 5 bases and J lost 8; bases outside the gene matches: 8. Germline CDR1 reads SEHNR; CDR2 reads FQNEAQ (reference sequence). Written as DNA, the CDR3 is TGTGCCAGCAGCCGAAATACAGGGGTCGGCTACACCTTC. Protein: CASSRNTGVGYTF.

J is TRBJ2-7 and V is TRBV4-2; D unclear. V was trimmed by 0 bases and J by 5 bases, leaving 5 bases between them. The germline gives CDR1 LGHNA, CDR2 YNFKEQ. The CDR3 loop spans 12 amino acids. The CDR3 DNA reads TGTGCCAGCAGCCAAGATCTCCACGAGCAGTACTTC. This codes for CASSQDLHEQYF.

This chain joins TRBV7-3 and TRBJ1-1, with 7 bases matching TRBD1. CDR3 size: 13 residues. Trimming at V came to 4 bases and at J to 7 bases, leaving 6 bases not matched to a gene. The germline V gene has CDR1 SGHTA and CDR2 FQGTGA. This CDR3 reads CASSSPGQSEAFF. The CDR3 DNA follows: TGTGCCAGCAGCTCCCCGGGACAGAGTGAAGCTTTCTTT.

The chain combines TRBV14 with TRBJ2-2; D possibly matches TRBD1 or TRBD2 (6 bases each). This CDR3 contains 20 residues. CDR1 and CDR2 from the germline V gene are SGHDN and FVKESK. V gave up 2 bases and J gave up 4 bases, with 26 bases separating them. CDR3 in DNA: TGTGCCAGCAGCCAATCCTCGGGGCTAGCGAGACGAGGGGGCACCGGGGAGCTGTTTTTT. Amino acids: CASSQSSGLARRGGTGELFF. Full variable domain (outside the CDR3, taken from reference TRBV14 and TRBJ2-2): EAGVTQFPSHSVIEKGQTVTLRCDPISGHDNLYWYRRVMGKEIKFLLHFVKESKQDESGMPNNRFLAERTGGTYSTLKVQPAELEDSGVYFCASSQSSGLARRGGTGELFFGEGSRLTVL.

This CDR3 is CASSAGGNYNEQFF. The CDR3 DNA reads as TGTGCCAGCAGCGCGGGAGGTAACTACAATGAGCAGTTCTTC. This chain uses TRBV9 with TRBJ2-1, with 7 bases lining up with TRBD2. This CDR3 contains 14 residues. Germline CDR1 reads SGDLS; CDR2 reads YYNGEE. The ends lost 3 bases at V and 3 bases at J; junction bases unmatched: 3.

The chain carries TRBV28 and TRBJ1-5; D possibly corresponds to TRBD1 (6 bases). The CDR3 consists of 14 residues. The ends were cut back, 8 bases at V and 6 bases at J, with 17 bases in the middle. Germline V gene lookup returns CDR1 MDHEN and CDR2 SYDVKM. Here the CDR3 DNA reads TGTGCCAGCGCTTTGCCCGCAGGGGTTCAGCCCCAGCATTTT. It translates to CASALPAGVQPQHF.

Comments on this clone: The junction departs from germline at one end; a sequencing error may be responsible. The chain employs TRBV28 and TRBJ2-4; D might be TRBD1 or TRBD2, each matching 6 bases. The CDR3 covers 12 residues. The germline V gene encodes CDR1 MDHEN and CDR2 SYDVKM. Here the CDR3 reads CASSLKKGGTHF. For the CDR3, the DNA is TGTGCCAGCAGTTTAAAAAAGGGGGGTACCCACTTC.

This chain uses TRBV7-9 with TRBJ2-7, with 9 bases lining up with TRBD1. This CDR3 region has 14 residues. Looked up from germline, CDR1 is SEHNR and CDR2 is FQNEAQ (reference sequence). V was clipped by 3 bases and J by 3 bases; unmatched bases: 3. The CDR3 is CASSLGTGIYEQYF. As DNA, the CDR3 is TGTGCCAGCAGCTTGGGGACAGGGATCTACGAGCAGTACTTC. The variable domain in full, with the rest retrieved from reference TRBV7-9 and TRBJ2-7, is DTGVSQNPRHKITKRGQNVTFRCDPISEHNRLYWYRQTLGQGPEFLTYFQNEAQLEKSRLLSDRFSAERPKGSFSTLEIQRTEQGDSAMYLCASSLGTGIYEQYFGPGTRLTVT.

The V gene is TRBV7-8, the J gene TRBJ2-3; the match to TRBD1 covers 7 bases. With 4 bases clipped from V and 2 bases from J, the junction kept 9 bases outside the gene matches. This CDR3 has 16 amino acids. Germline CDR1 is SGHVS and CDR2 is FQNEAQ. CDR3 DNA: TGTGCCAGCAGCTCGACAGGGCGGTACCACACAGATACGCAGTATTTT. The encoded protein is CASSSTGRYHTDTQYF.

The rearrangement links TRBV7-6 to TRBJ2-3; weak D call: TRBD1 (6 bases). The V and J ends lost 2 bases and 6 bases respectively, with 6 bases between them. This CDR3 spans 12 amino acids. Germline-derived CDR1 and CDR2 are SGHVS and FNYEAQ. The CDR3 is CASSLQGDTQYF. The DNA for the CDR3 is TGTGCCAGCAGCTTACAGGGGGATACGCAGTATTTT. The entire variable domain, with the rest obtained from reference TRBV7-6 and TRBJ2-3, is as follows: GAGVSQSPRYKVTKRGQDVALRCDPISGHVSLYWYRQALGQGPEFLTYFNYEAQQDKSGLPNDRFSAERPEGSISTLTIQRTEQRDSAMYRCASSLQGDTQYFGPGTRLTVL.

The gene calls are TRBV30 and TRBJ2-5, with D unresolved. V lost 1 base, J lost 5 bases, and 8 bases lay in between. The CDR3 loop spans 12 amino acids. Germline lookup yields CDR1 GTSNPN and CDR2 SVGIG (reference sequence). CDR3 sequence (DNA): TGTGCCTGGAGTGCCGGCCGGGAGACCCAGTACTTC. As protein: CAWSAGRETQYF.

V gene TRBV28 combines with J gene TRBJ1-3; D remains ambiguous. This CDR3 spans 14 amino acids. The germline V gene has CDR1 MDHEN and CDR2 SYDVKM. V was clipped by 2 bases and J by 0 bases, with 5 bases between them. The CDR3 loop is CASSLTASGNTIYF. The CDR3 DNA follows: TGTGCCAGCAGTTTAACAGCCTCTGGAAACACCATATATTTT.

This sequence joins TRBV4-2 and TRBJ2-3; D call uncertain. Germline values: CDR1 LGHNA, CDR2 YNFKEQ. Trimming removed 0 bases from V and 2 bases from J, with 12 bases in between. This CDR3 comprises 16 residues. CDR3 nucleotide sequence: TGTGCCAGCAGCCAAGAACGAGGTCCCCCCACAGATACGCAGTATTTT. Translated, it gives CASSQERGPPTDTQYF.

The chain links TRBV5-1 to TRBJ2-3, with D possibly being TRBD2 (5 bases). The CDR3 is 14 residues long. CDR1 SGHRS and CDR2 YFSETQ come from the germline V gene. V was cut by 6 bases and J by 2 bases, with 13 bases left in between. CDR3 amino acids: CASIGSGLTDTQYF. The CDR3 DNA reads TGCGCCAGCATAGGGAGCGGCCTCACAGATACGCAGTATTTT.

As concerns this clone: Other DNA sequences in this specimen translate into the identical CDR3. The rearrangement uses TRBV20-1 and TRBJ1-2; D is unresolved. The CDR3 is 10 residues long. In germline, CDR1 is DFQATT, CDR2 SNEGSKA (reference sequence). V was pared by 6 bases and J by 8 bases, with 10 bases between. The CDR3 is CSARPGGYTF. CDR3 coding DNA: TGCAGTGCCAGACCAGGCGGCTACACCTTC.

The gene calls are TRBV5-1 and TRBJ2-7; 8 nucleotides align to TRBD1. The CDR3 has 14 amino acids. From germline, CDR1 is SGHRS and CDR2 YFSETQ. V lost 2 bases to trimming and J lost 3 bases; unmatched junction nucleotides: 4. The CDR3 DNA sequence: TGCGCCAGCAGCTTTAGACAGGGGAGCTACGAGCAGTACTTC. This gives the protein CASSFRQGSYEQYF.

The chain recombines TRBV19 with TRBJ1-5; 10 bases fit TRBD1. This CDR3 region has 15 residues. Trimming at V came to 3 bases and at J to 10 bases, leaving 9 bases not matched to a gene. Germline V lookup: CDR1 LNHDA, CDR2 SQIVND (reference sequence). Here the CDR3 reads CASSIGRGQGFPQHF. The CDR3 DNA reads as TGTGCCAGTAGTATTGGTAGGGGACAGGGGTTTCCCCAGCATTTT.

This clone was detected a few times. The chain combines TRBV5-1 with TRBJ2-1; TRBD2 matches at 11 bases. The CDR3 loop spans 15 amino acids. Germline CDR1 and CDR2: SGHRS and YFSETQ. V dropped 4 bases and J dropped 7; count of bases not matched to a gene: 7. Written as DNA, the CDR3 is TGCGCCAGCAGCGGGACTAGCGGAGGGGGAAATGAGCAGTTCTTC. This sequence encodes CASSGTSGGGNEQFF. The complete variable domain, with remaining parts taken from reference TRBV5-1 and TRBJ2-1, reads KAGVTQTPRYLIKTRGQQVTLSCSPISGHRSVSWYQQTPGQGLQFLFEYFSETQRNKGNFPGRFSGRQFSNSRSEMNVSTLELGDSALYLCASSGTSGGGNEQFFGPGTRLTVL.

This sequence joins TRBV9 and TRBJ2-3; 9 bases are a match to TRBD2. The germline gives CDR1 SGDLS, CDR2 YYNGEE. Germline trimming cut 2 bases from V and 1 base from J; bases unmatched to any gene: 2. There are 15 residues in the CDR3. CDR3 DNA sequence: TGTGCCAGCAGCGTTAGCGGGAGTGGCACAGATACGCAGTATTTT. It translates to CASSVSGSGTDTQYF.

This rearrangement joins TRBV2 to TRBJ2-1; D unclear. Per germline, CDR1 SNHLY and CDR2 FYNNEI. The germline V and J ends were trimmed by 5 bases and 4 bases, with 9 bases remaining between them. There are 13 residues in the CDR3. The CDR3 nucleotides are TGTGCCAGCAGTCCGGACGCGTACAATGAGCAGTTCTTC. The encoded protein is CASSPDAYNEQFF. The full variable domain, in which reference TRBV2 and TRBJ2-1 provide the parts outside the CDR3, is EPEVTQTPSHQVTQMGQEVILRCVPISNHLYFYWYRQILGQKVEFLVSFYNNEISEKSEIFDDQFSVERPDGSNFTLKIRSTKLEDSAMYFCASSPDAYNEQFFGPGTRLTVL.